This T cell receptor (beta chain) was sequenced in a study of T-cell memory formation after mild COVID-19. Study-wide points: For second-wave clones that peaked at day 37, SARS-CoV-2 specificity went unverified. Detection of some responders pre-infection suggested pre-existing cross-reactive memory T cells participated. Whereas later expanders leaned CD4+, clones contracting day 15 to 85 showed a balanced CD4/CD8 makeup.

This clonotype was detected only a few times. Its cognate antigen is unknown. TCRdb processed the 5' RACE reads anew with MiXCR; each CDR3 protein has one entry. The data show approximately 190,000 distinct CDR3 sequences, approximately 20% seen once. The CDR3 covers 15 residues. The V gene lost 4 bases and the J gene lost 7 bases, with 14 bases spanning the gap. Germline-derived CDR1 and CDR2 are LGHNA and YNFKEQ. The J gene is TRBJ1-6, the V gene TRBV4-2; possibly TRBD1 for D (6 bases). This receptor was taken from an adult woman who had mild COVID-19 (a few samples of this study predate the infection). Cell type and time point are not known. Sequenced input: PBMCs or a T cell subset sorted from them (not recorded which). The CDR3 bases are TGTGCCAGCAGCCGGTCGGGACAAGAGAATTCACCCCTCCACTTT. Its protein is CASSRSGQENSPLHF.